Presented here are 20 T cell receptor beta chains from one specimen sequenced in a study of T cell responses to AZD1222 COVID-19 vaccine. Produced via immunoSEQ multiplex PCR; TCRdb's table is partial and in-frame only. Among about 150,000 clones, roughly nine tenths were seen once, and the ten largest hold under 4.5%. Sequencing was performed on peripheral blood, taken on day 0 of AZD1222 vaccination. These receptors originate from an adult in good health.

The chain employs TRBV5-4 and TRBJ2-7, with no clear D. The germline V gene has CDR1 SGHNT and CDR2 YYREEE (reference sequence). The CDR3 length is 15 residues. V lost 4 bases and J lost 3, with 17 bases in between. The CDR3 nucleotides read TGTGCCAGCAGCCCCTGGGGTAGCAGTCTCTACGAGCAGTACTTC. This codes for CASSPWGSSLYEQYF.

The V gene is TRBV3-1 (or the pseudogene TRBV3-2), the J gene TRBJ1-1; perhaps TRBD1 as D (6 bases). The CDR3 runs 15 residues. With 0 bases removed from V and 1 base from J, the gap between germline ends came to 9 bases. Germline values: CDR1 LGHDT, CDR2 YNNKEL (reference sequence). CDR3 bases: TGTGCCAGCAGCCAAGACAGGGGAGCGAACACTGAAGCTTTCTTT. As protein: CASSQDRGANTEAFF.

This chain joins TRBV30 and TRBJ1-2; D remains unclear. The CDR3 is made up of 13 amino acids. From germline, CDR1 is GTSNPN and CDR2 SVGIG (reference sequence). V shed 1 base and J shed 6 bases, with 12 bases lying between them. This chain's CDR3 is CAWSAGSTNGYTF. The CDR3 coding sequence is TGTGCCTGGAGTGCAGGATCTACAAATGGCTACACCTTC.

The genes are TRBV15 and TRBJ1-1; TRBD1 matches at 7 bases. Germline V lookup: CDR1 LNHNV, CDR2 YYDKDF (reference sequence). CDR3 length: 14 residues. V gave up 6 bases and J gave up 0 bases; unmatched junction bases: 4. This CDR3 is CATSQTGLNTEAFF. CDR3 sequence (DNA): TGTGCCACCAGTCAGACAGGGTTGAACACTGAAGCTTTCTTT. Combining the CDR3 with reference TRBV15 and TRBJ1-1 gives the whole variable domain DAMVIQNPRYQVTQFGKPVTLSCSQTLNHNVMYWYQQKSSQAPKLLFHYYDKDFNNEADTPDNFQSRRPNTSFCFLDIRSPGLGDTAMYLCATSQTGLNTEAFFGQGTRLTVV.

J is TRBJ1-3 and V is TRBV13, with D uncertain. V lost 3 bases and J 4 bases, leaving 7 bases between the germline ends. The CDR3 covers 13 residues. Germline CDR1 PRHDT, CDR2 FYEKMQ (reference sequence). In DNA, the CDR3 is TGTGCCAGCAGCTTCGTTGGCGGAAACACCATATATTTT. This translates into CASSFVGGNTIYF.

This chain links TRBV7-8 with TRBJ1-6, with TRBD1 matching 7 bases. Germline trimming cut 1 base from V and 7 bases from J; bases unmatched to any gene: 4. Germline lookup yields CDR1 SGHVS and CDR2 FQNEAQ. The CDR3 runs 15 residues. The CDR3 region has the DNA TGTGCCAGCAGCTTAGGGGACAGTCAAAATTCACCCCTCCACTTT. Translated, it gives CASSLGDSQNSPLHF. Looking up the rest from reference TRBV7-8 and TRBJ1-6 gives the full variable domain: GAGVSQSPRYKVAKRGQDVALRCDPISGHVSLFWYQQALGQGPEFLTYFQNEAQLDKSGLPSDRFFAERPEGSVSTLKIQRTQQEDSAVYLCASSLGDSQNSPLHFGNGTRLTVT.

V usage is TRBV5-1 and J usage is TRBJ2-2; D tentatively reads TRBD1 or TRBD2 (5 bases each). The CDR3 length is 15 residues. V lost 0 bases and J lost 3, with 9 bases in between. The germline CDR1 and CDR2 sequences are SGHRS and YFSETQ. The CDR3 DNA sequence: TGCGCCAGCAGCTTGGGAGAGGGGTACACCGGGGAGCTGTTTTTT. Translated, it gives CASSLGEGYTGELFF.

The chain couples TRBV6-5 to TRBJ1-5, with D possibly being TRBD1 (6 bases). V dropped 8 bases and J dropped 6 bases, with 20 bases sitting between them. CDR3 length equals 15 residues. Germline loops: CDR1 MNHEY, CDR2 SVGAGI. CDR3 DNA: TGTGCCAGCCTGGCCCGGGGGGGGCTGGTTCAGCCCCAGCATTTT. It yields the protein CASLARGGLVQPQHF.

The chain is built from TRBV19 and TRBJ2-7, with TRBD2 matching over 13 bases. Per the germline V gene, CDR1 is LNHDA and CDR2 is SQIVND (reference sequence). Trimming removed 4 bases from V and 5 bases from J; junction bases left unmatched: 11. This CDR3 has 17 residues. The CDR3 loop reads CASSSRLAGGPRNEQYF. The DNA of the CDR3 is TGTGCCAGTAGTAGCAGACTAGCGGGAGGACCCAGAAACGAGCAGTACTTC.

The CDR3 sequence: CASSSQVYTEAFF. CDR3 DNA: TGTGCCAGCAGCTCTCAGGTGTACACTGAAGCTTTCTTT. V is TRBV7-3 and J is TRBJ1-1, with D unclear. V lost 4 bases, J lost 3 bases, and 9 bases lay in between. Germline V CDR1 and CDR2: SGHTA, FQGTGA. CDR3 size: 13 residues.

This chain joins TRBV7-2 and TRBJ2-7, with TRBD2 as a possible D gene (5 bases). The CDR3 extends over 15 amino acids. The V gene's germline CDR1 is SGHTA and CDR2 FQGNSA. Trimming stripped 1 base from V and 3 bases from J, with 13 bases between. The CDR3 sequence is CASSLVSAEDYEQYF. The CDR3 nucleotides are TGTGCCAGCAGCTTAGTATCAGCGGAAGACTACGAGCAGTACTTC.

The V gene is TRBV7-9, the J gene TRBJ2-5; TRBD2 might be the D (6 bases). This CDR3 contains 14 residues. Germline CDR1 and CDR2: SEHNR and FQNEAQ (reference sequence). Trimming pared 5 bases from V and 5 bases from J, leaving 15 bases between. In nucleotides, the CDR3 is TGTGCCAGCAGCGCCCCCGGGGCGGGGGAGACCCAGTACTTC. Translation gives CASSAPGAGETQYF.

The chain couples TRBV18 to TRBJ2-2; D is unresolved. Trimming stripped 3 bases from V and 0 bases from J, with 8 bases between. Germline V CDR1 and CDR2: KGHSH, LQKENI. This CDR3 contains 15 residues. CDR3 sequence reads: CASSPDTSNTGELFF. The CDR3 bases are TGTGCCAGCTCACCCGACACCTCGAACACCGGGGAGCTGTTTTTT.

This chain joins TRBV10-3 and TRBJ2-1; D call uncertain. The germline gives CDR1 ENHRY, CDR2 SYGVKD. The CDR3 totals 12 residues. The V end was cut by 3 bases, the J end by 8 bases, with 8 bases between. The CDR3 DNA is TGTGCCATCAGTGATGGGTCTGATGAGCAGTTCTTC. Its translation: CAISDGSDEQFF.

The rearrangement links TRBV11-3 to TRBJ2-2; D is unresolved. CDR1 and CDR2 (germline): SGHNT, YENEEA. The CDR3 sequence is 15 residues long. V lost 1 base and J lost 6, with 12 bases in between. The CDR3 DNA follows: TGTGCCAGCAGCTTAGGAGGTTTGGGGTCCGGGGAGCTGTTTTTT. It is translated as CASSLGGLGSGELFF.

V and J are TRBV28 and TRBJ2-4, with 7 positions matching TRBD2. V shed 6 bases, J shed 0 bases, and the junction held 14 bases outside the gene matches. This CDR3 spans 18 amino acids. Per germline, CDR1 MDHEN and CDR2 SYDVKM. CDR3: CASSPGEGIGIAKNIQYF. As DNA, the CDR3 is TGTGCCAGCAGCCCGGGGGAGGGGATCGGAATAGCCAAAAACATTCAGTACTTC.

This chain uses TRBV21-1 with TRBJ2-3; the D call TRBD1 from the table was never checked on the DNA. TRBV21-1 constitutes a pseudogene. There are 14 residues in the CDR3. For the CDR3, the DNA is TGTGCCAGCTCAGAGGGGACAGCCACAGATACGCAGTATTTT. Translation: CASSEGTATDTQYF.

The chain uses TRBV2 and TRBJ2-3; D possibly matches TRBD1 or TRBD2 (5 bases each). The CDR3 covers 15 residues. V was cut by 5 bases and J by 4 bases, with 16 bases left in between. The V gene's germline CDR1 is SNHLY and CDR2 FYNNEI. The CDR3, as DNA: TGTGCCAGCAGTAGGAAGGGGAGAACCCCAGATACGCAGTATTTT. The encoded protein is CASSRKGRTPDTQYF.

The rearrangement joins TRBV5-1 to TRBJ1-2; D remains unclear. Germline V lookup: CDR1 SGHRS, CDR2 YFSETQ. V was shortened by 4 bases and J by 4 bases, with 11 bases between the two germline ends. The CDR3 contains 13 residues. CDR3 sequence: CASSPGMGYGYTF. The CDR3 coding sequence is TGCGCCAGCAGCCCGGGAATGGGCTATGGCTACACCTTC. The whole variable domain, remainder taken from reference TRBV5-1 and TRBJ1-2, is KAGVTQTPRYLIKTRGQQVTLSCSPISGHRSVSWYQQTPGQGLQFLFEYFSETQRNKGNFPGRFSGRQFSNSRSEMNVSTLELGDSALYLCASSPGMGYGYTFGSGTRLTVV.

The chain joins TRBV10-3 to TRBJ2-7; the match to TRBD1 covers 9 bases. Per germline, CDR1 ENHRY and CDR2 SYGVKD. The CDR3 contains 13 residues. V trimming: 11 bases; J trimming: 2 bases; junction bases outside the gene matches: 7. This CDR3 reads CASGQGIAYEQYF. CDR3 coding DNA: TGTGCCTCGGGACAGGGCATCGCCTACGAGCAGTACTTC.